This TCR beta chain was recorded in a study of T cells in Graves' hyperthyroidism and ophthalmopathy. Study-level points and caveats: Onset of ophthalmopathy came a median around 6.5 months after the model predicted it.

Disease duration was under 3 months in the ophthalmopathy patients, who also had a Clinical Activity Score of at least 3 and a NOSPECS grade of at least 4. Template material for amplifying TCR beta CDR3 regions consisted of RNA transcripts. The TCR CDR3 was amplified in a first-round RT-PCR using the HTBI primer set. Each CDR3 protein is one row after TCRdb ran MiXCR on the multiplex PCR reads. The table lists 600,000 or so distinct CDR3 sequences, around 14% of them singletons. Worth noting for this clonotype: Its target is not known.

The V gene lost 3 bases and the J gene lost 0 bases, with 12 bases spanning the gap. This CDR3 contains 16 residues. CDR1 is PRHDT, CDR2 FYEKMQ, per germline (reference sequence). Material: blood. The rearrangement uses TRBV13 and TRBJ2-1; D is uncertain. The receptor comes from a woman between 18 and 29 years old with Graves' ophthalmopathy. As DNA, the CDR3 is TGTGCCAGCAGCTTTCTCTGGTCTTTCTCCTACAATGAGCAGTTCTTC. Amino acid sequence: CASSFLWSFSYNEQFF.